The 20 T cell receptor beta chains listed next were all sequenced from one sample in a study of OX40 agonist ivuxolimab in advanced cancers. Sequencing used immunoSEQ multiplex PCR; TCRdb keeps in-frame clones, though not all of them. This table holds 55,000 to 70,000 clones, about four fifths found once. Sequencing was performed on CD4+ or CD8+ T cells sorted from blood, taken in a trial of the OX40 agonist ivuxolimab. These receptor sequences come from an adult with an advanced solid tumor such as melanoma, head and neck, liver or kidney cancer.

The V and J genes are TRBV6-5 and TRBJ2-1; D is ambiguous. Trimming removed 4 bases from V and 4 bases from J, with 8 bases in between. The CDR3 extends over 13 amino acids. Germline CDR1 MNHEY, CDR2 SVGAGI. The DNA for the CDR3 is TGTGCCAGCAGTTTCGGACCTTACAATGAGCAGTTCTTC. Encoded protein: CASSFGPYNEQFF.

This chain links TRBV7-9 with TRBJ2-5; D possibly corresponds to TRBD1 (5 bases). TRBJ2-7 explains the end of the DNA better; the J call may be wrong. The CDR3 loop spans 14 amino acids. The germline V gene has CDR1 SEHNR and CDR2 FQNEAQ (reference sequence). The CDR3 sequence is CASSSSRVTYEQYF. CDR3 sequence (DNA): TGTGCCAGCAGCTCAAGCAGGGTCACCTACGAGCAGTACTTC.

The CDR3 nucleotides are TGTGCCAGTAGTATTAGGGACTCGGCGCCTAATGGCTACACCTTC. Translating gives CASSIRDSAPNGYTF. This chain links TRBV19 with TRBJ1-2, with a tentative D call TRBD1 (5 bases). V shed 3 bases and J shed 6 bases, with 17 bases lying between them. The CDR3 has 15 amino acids. Germline V lookup: CDR1 LNHDA, CDR2 SQIVND (reference sequence).

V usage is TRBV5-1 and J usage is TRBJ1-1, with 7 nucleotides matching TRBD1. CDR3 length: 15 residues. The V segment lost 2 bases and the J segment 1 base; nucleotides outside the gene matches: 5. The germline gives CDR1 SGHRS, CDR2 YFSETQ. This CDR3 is CASSLRGRGNTEAFF. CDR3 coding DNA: TGCGCCAGCAGCTTAAGGGGGCGCGGGAACACTGAAGCTTTCTTT.

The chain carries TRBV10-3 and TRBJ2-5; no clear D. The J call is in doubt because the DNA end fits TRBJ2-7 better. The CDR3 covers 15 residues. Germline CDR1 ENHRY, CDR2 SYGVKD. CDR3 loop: CAISEGHPDSYEQYF. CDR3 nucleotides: TGTGCCATCAGTGAAGGGCATCCCGACTCCTACGAGCAGTACTTC.

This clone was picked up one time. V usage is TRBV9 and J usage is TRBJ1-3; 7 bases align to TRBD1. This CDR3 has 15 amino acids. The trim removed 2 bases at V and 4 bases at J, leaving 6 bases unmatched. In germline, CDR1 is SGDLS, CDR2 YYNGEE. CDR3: CASSVATTGGNTIYF. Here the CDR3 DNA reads TGTGCCAGCAGCGTCGCGACGACAGGGGGAAACACCATATATTTT.

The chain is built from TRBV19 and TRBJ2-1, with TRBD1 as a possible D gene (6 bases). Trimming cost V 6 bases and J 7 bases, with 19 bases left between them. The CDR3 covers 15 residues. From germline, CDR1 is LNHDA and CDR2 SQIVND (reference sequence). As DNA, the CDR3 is TGTGCCAGTAGATCGCGACAGGACGGCCGAAATGAGCAGTTCTTC. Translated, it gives CASRSRQDGRNEQFF.

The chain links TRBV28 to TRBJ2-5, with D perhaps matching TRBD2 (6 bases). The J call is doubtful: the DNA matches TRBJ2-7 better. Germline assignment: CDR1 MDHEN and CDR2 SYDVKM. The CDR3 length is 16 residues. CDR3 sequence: CASGTESSAQSYEQYF. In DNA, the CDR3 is TGTGCCAGCGGCACCGAGTCTAGCGCCCAATCCTACGAGCAGTACTTC.

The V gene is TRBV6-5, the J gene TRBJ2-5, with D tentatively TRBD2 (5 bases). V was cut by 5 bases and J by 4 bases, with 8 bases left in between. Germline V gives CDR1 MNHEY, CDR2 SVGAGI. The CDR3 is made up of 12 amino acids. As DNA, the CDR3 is TGTGCCAGCAGTCGGAGCGGAGAGACCCAGTACTTC. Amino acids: CASSRSGETQYF.

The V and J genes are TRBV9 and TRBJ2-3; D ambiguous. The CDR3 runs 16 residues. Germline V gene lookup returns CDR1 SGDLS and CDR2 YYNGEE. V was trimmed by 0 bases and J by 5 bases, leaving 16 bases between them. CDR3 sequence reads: CASSVAGRNILDTQYF. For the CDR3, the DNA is TGTGCCAGCAGCGTAGCCGGGCGTAATATCCTAGATACGCAGTATTTT.

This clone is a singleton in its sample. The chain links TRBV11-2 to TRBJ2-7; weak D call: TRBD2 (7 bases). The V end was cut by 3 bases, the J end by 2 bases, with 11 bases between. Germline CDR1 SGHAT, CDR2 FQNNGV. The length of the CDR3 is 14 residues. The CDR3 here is CASSLGGPAYEQYF. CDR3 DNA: TGTGCCAGCAGCTTGGGGGGGCCTGCCTACGAGCAGTACTTC. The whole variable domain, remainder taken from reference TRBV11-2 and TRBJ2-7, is EAGVAQSPRYKIIEKRQSVAFWCNPISGHATLYWYQQILGQGPKLLIQFQNNGVVDDSQLPKDRFSAERLKGVDSTLKIQPAKLEDSAVYLCASSLGGPAYEQYFGPGTRLTVT.

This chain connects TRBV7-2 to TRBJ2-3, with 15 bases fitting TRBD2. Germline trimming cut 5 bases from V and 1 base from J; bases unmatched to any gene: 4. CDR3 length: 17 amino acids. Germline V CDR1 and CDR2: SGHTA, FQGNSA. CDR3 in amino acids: CASSRTSGGARTDTQYF. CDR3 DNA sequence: TGTGCCAGCAGCCGGACTAGCGGGGGGGCTCGCACAGATACGCAGTATTTT.

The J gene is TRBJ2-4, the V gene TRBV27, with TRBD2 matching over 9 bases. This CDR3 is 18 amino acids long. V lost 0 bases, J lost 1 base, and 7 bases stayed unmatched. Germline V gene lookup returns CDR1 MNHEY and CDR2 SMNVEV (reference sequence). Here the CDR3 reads CASSLSGRLAAAKNIQYF. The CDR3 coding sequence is TGTGCCAGCAGTTTATCCGGACGACTAGCGGCTGCCAAAAACATTCAGTACTTC.

The CDR3 protein is CASKGQGQGEWNTEAFF. Written as DNA, the CDR3 is TGTGCCAGCAAGGGACAGGGGCAGGGCGAATGGAACACTGAAGCTTTCTTT. The chain uses TRBV5-4 and TRBJ1-1; 10 bases agree with TRBD1. CDR1 and CDR2 (germline): SGHNT, YYREEE (reference sequence). This CDR3 is 17 amino acids long. J was trimmed by 1 base and V by 6 bases; bases with no gene match: 12. The whole variable domain, filled in from reference TRBV5-4 and TRBJ1-1, reads ETGVTQSPTHLIKTRGQQVTLRCSSQSGHNTVSWYQQALGQGPQFIFQYYREEENGRGNFPPRFSGLQFPNYSSELNVNALELDDSALYLCASKGQGQGEWNTEAFFGQGTRLTVV.

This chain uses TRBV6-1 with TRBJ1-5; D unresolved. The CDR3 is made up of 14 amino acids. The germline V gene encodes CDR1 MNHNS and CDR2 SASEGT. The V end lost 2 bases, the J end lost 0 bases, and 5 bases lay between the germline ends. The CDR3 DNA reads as TGTGCCAGCAGTGAAAGTTATAGCAATCAGCCCCAGCATTTT. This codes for CASSESYSNQPQHF.

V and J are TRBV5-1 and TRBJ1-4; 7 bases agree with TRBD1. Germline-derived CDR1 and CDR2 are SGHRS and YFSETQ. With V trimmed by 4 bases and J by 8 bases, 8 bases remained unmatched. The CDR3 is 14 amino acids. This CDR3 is CASSRGQQDEKLFF. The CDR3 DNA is TGCGCCAGCAGCAGGGGACAGCAAGACGAAAAACTGTTTTTT.

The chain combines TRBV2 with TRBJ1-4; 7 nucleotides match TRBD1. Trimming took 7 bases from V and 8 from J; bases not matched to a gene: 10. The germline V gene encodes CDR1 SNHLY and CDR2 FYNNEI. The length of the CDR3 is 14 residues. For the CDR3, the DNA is TGTGCCAGCAACCGACAGGGCCGCGAAGAAAAACTGTTTTTT. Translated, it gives CASNRQGREEKLFF.

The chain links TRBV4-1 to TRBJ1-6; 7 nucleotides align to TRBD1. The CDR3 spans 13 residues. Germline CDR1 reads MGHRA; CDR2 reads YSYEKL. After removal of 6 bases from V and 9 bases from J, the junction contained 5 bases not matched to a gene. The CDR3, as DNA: TGCGCCAGCAGACCGGGACAGAGTTCACCCCTCCACTTT. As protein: CASRPGQSSPLHF.

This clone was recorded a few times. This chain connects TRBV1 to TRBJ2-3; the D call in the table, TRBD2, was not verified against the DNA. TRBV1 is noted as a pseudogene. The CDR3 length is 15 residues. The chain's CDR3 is CTSSQDQDGNSAQYF. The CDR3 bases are TGCACCAGCAGCCAAGATCAAGACGGGAATTCGGCGCAGTATTTT.

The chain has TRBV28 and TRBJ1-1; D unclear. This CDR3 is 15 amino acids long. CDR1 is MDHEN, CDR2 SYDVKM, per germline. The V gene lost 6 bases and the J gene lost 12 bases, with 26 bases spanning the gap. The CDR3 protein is CASSLTAILGPGTFF. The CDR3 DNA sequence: TGTGCCAGCAGCTTAACAGCTATCCTTGGCCCTGGAACTTTCTTT.